These T cell receptor beta chains were read from a single sample in a study of cytomegalovirus exposure and HLA in healthy donors. TCRdb's table, derived via immunoSEQ multiplex PCR, lists solely in-frame clones and lacks some. The sample lists some 170,000 clones; approximately 75% were seen once. Sequencing input: PBMCs. All receptors derive from a man younger than 40 in good health and CMV-seropositive. The CDR3 runs from the conserved cysteine through the conserved F or W. D genes are given only for firm matches. Clone size appears in some rows only: once, few, many, or a class for an expanded clone.

d_gene: -; v_gene: TRBV10-3; abundance: -; j_gene: TRBJ2-2; CDR3aa: CAISEASALTGELFF; CDR3nt: TGTGCCATCAGTGAGGCTAGTGCCCTCACCGGGGAGCTGTTTTTT
d_gene: -; v_gene: TRBV6-5; abundance: -; j_gene: TRBJ2-7; CDR3aa: CASSGRAGIYEQYF; CDR3nt: TGTGCCAGCAGTGGAAGGGCGGGGATCTACGAGCAGTACTTC
d_gene: TRBD2; v_gene: TRBV9; abundance: -; j_gene: TRBJ2-3; CDR3aa: CASSVGTSGADTQYF; CDR3nt: TGTGCCAGCAGCGTAGGGACTAGCGGGGCAGATACGCAGTATTTT
d_gene: TRBD2; v_gene: TRBV6-4; abundance: -; j_gene: TRBJ2-3; CDR3aa: CASSPLAGDTDTQYF; CDR3nt: TGTGCCAGCAGTCCGCTAGCGGGGGACACAGATACGCAGTATTTT
d_gene: -; v_gene: TRBV28; abundance: -; j_gene: TRBJ1-1; CDR3aa: CASSLYVGRTEAFF; CDR3nt: TGTGCCAGCAGTTTATACGTGGGCCGCACTGAAGCTTTCTTT
d_gene: -; v_gene: TRBV19; abundance: -; j_gene: TRBJ1-2; CDR3aa: CASSTTVNYGYTF; CDR3nt: TGTGCCAGTAGTACGACAGTCAACTATGGCTACACCTTC
d_gene: TRBD1; v_gene: TRBV6-6; abundance: -; j_gene: TRBJ2-1; CDR3aa: CASSRTGGAYNEQFF; CDR3nt: TGTGCCAGCAGCAGGACAGGGGGCGCCTACAATGAGCAGTTCTTC
d_gene: TRBD1; v_gene: TRBV19; abundance: -; j_gene: TRBJ2-5; CDR3aa: CASRTGSSTQYF; CDR3nt: TGTGCCAGCAGGACAGGCTCGTCGACCCAGTACTTC
d_gene: -; v_gene: TRBV5-5; abundance: few; j_gene: TRBJ2-5; CDR3aa: CASSPTGQWETQYF; CDR3nt: TGTGCCAGCAGCCCAACAGGGCAGTGGGAGACCCAGTACTTC
d_gene: -; v_gene: TRBV28; abundance: -; j_gene: TRBJ2-2; CDR3aa: CASSLGLPPGELFF; CDR3nt: TGTGCCAGCAGCCTGGGACTTCCGCCCGGGGAGCTGTTTTTT
d_gene: TRBD1; v_gene: TRBV4-3; abundance: -; j_gene: TRBJ1-5; CDR3aa: CASSQAQGGQPQHF; CDR3nt: TGCGCCAGCAGCCAAGCACAGGGGGGACAGCCCCAGCATTTT
d_gene: TRBD2; v_gene: TRBV6-6; abundance: -; j_gene: TRBJ2-1; CDR3aa: CASKPLAGGPNEQFF; CDR3nt: TGTGCCAGCAAACCACTAGCGGGGGGGCCGAATGAGCAGTTCTTC
d_gene: -; v_gene: TRBV7-9; abundance: -; j_gene: TRBJ2-7; CDR3aa: CASRRVGGDPYEQYF; CDR3nt: TGTGCCAGCAGGCGGGTAGGGGGGGACCCCTACGAGCAGTACTTC
d_gene: -; v_gene: TRBV4-1; abundance: few; j_gene: TRBJ1-6; CDR3aa: CASSQEGRAVEGDLHF; CDR3nt: TGCGCCAGCAGCCAAGAGGGACGGGCCGTTGAGGGGGACCTCCACTTT
d_gene: -; v_gene: TRBV28; abundance: once; j_gene: TRBJ1-4; CDR3aa: CASRQGGYGEKLFF; CDR3nt: TGTGCCAGCAGACAAGGGGGATATGGGGAAAAACTGTTTTTT